The sequence of this T cell receptor beta chain was determined in a study of blood T cell repertoires in COVID-19. The wider study: From T cells, B-cell-depleted T cells, or PBMCs came the material, which was cDNA or gDNA.

In the original processing: It was from reference gene primer amplification that nucleated cell counts were estimated. Assay used: immunoSEQ multiplex PCR; TCRdb lists only in-frame clones, some missing. That table supplies the V and J calls and clone size; D and trimming were determined from the DNA. The repertoire holds 150,000 or so clones, approximately 92% seen once, with roughly 13% in the top ten. The CDR3 contains 16 residues. The germline V gene has CDR1 SGHVS and CDR2 FNYEAQ. After removal of 5 bases from V and 16 bases from J, the junction contained 15 bases not matched to a gene. The specimen sequenced was peripheral blood. The chain combines TRBV7-6 with TRBJ2-1, with 15 bases matching TRBD2. This receptor was taken from a man aged 18 to 30 with COVID-19, enrolled during active disease. The CDR3 here is CASSPNTGLAGGPHFF. In DNA form, the CDR3 reads TGTGCCAGCAGCCCCAATACAGGACTAGCGGGAGGGCCTCATTTCTTC.